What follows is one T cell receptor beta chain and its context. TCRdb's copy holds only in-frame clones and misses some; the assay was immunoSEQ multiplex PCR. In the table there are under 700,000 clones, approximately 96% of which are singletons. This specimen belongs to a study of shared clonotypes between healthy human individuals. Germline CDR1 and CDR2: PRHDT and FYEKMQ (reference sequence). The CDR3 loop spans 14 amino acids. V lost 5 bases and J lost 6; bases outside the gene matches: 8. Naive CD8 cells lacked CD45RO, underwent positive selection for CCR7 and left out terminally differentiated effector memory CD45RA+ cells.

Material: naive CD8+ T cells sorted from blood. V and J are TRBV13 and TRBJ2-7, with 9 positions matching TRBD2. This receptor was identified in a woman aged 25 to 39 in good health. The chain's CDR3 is CASSGAGGAAEQYF. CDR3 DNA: TGTGCCAGCAGCGGAGCGGGAGGTGCTGCCGAGCAGTACTTC.